These T cell receptor beta chains were read from a single sample in a study of human versus mouse CDR3 diversity and MHC coevolution. TCRdb's table, derived via immunoSEQ multiplex PCR, lists solely in-frame clones and lacks some. The sample includes tens of thousands of clones, just over 90% of them seen just once. Sequenced: naive CD4+ T cells from blood. The receptors stem from a person aged 25-75 years in good health. CDR3s include the opening cysteine and the closing phenylalanine or tryptophan. The D gene is left open where the match is weak. Part of the rows lack a size; the others show once, few, many or a class for expanded clones.

TRBJ1-2,TRBV7-2,TRBD1,.,CASSLALDRGSGYTF,TGTGCCAGCAGCTTAGCGTTGGACAGGGGAAGCGGCTACACCTTC
TRBJ1-4,TRBV29-1,TRBD1,.,CSVVGQGAGEKLFF,TGCAGCGTCGTGGGACAGGGGGCAGGTGAAAAACTGTTTTTT
TRBJ1-2,TRBV30,.,.,CAWTPSSWGYTF,TGTGCCTGGACCCCCTCTAGCTGGGGCTACACCTTC
TRBJ1-1,TRBV5-4,TRBD1,.,CASSPEVQGAGAFF,TGTGCCAGCAGCCCAGAGGTGCAGGGGGCAGGGGCTTTCTTT
TRBJ1-1,TRBV28,.,.,CASSIGAGYTEAFF,TGTGCCAGCAGTATAGGGGCAGGTTACACTGAAGCTTTCTTT
TRBJ1-4,TRBV29-1,TRBD1,.,CSVDLVGTGNEKLFF,TGCAGCGTTGATCTAGTCGGGACAGGGAATGAAAAACTGTTTTTT
TRBJ1-1,TRBV5-6,.,.,CASSSGPSRSEAFF,TGTGCCAGCAGCTCGGGTCCTTCTAGGTCTGAAGCTTTCTTT
TRBJ2-3,TRBV7-9,TRBD2,.,CASSRAGTSGNTQYF,TGTGCCAGCAGTCGAGCCGGGACTAGCGGGAATACGCAGTATTTT
TRBJ1-1,TRBV10-3,.,.,CAISEPRRGTNTEAFF,TGTGCCATCAGTGAGCCTCGACGCGGTACGAACACTGAAGCTTTCTTT
TRBJ1-1,TRBV6-1,.,once,CASSAGLKGTEAFF,TGTGCCAGCAGCGCGGGGTTAAAGGGCACTGAAGCTTTCTTT
TRBJ1-1,TRBV7-3,TRBD1,.,CASSSQGAAEAFF,TGTGCCAGCAGTTCCCAGGGGGCCGCTGAAGCTTTCTTT
TRBJ2-5,TRBV7-6,.,.,CASSRGGETQYF,TGTGCCAGCAGCAGGGGAGGAGAGACCCAGTACTTC
TRBJ2-7,TRBV10-2,.,.,CASRGAGSYEQYF,TGCGCCAGCAGAGGTGCGGGATCCTACGAGCAGTACTTC
TRBJ2-1,TRBV28,TRBD2,once,CASSITSAGYNEQFF,TGTGCCAGCAGTATCACTAGCGCGGGCTACAATGAGCAGTTCTTC
TRBJ2-2,TRBV6-5,.,.,CASTRLTAGTGELFF,TGTGCCAGCACCCGCCTGACCGCGGGCACCGGGGAGCTGTTTTTT
TRBJ1-1,TRBV28,.,.,CASSFPTDMNTEAFF,TGTGCCAGCAGTTTCCCCACAGATATGAACACTGAAGCTTTCTTT
TRBJ2-7,TRBV11-3,TRBD2,.,CASSLWREEEQYF,TGTGCCAGCAGCCTCTGGCGGGAGGAGGAGCAGTACTTC
TRBJ2-3,TRBV5-1,.,.,CASSLGGRDSSQYF,TGCGCCAGCAGCTTGGGGGGACGGGACTCATCGCAGTATTTT
TRBJ1-2,TRBV7-6,TRBD1,.,CASSSGTDYGYTF,TGTGCCAGCAGCTCTGGGACAGACTATGGCTACACCTTC
TRBJ1-2,TRBV6-1,.,.,CASEGWEGYGYTF,TGTGCCTCGGAGGGTTGGGAGGGATATGGCTACACCTTC
TRBJ1-5,TRBV7-2,.,.,CASSLDNLWHQPQHF,TGTGCCAGCAGCCTGGACAATTTATGGCATCAGCCCCAGCATTTT
TRBJ1-3,TRBV5-1,.,.,CASSGGSSGNTIYF,TGCGCCAGCAGCGGAGGAAGCTCTGGAAACACCATATATTTT
TRBJ1-2,TRBV6-1,.,.,CASSETGPNYGYTF,TGTGCCAGCAGTGAAACAGGGCCTAACTATGGCTACACCTTC
TRBJ2-7,TRBV7-2,TRBD2,.,CASSRGLSTYEQYF,TGTGCCAGCAGCCGGGGACTATCAACCTACGAGCAGTACTTC
TRBJ1-2,TRBV5-8,.,.,CASSPRFPGRGVYGYTF,TGTGCCAGCAGCCCTCGATTTCCGGGGAGGGGGGTCTATGGCTACACCTTC
TRBJ2-7,TRBV30,.,once,CAWRSPAYEQYF,TGTGCCTGGAGGTCCCCCGCCTACGAGCAGTACTTC
TRBJ1-5,TRBV6-5,TRBD1,once,CASSQDRGSNQPQHF,TGTGCCAGCAGTCAAGACAGGGGTAGCAATCAGCCCCAGCATTTT
TRBJ2-3,TRBV2,TRBD1,.,CASSETGPATDTQYF,TGTGCCAGCAGTGAGACAGGGCCAGCCACAGATACGCAGTATTTT
TRBJ2-1,TRBV25-1,TRBD1,.,CASSAGDSEQFF,TGTGCCAGCAGTGCCGGGGACAGTGAGCAGTTCTTC
TRBJ2-3,TRBV2,.,once,CASIRGNMGDTQYF,TGTGCCAGCATTAGGGGGAACATGGGGGATACGCAGTATTTT
TRBJ2-7,TRBV6-5,TRBD2,.,CASSYSTGGSSYEQYF,TGTGCCAGCAGTTACTCGACGGGGGGGAGCTCCTACGAGCAGTACTTC
TRBJ2-7,TRBV10-3,.,.,CAIKLSLGLSYEQYF,TGTGCCATCAAGCTGTCCTTAGGACTATCCTACGAGCAGTACTTC
TRBJ2-1,TRBV27,.,.,CASSIRGLSSSYNEQFF,TGTGCCAGCAGTATAAGGGGACTTTCCAGCTCCTACAATGAGCAGTTCTTC
TRBJ1-1,TRBV7-2,TRBD1,.,CASSFSGTANTEAFF,TGTGCCAGCAGCTTCTCCGGGACAGCGAACACTGAAGCTTTCTTT
TRBJ2-4,TRBV6-1,.,.,CASSEYGGGTDIQYF,TGTGCCAGCAGTGAATATGGGGGGGGCACGGACATTCAGTACTTC
TRBJ2-1,TRBV19,TRBD2,.,CASSINRGTRTSGGRAYNEQFF,TGTGCCAGTAGTATTAACAGGGGCACTAGGACTAGCGGGGGGAGGGCCTACAATGAGCAGTTCTTC
TRBJ2-3,TRBV14,.,.,CASSLHSAQYF,TGTGCCAGCAGCCTCCATTCGGCGCAGTATTTT
TRBJ2-2,TRBV5-1,.,.,CASSSVTGIGTGELFF,TGCGCCAGCAGCTCCGTTACAGGGATCGGCACCGGGGAGCTGTTTTTT
TRBJ1-1,TRBV30,.,.,CAWRQVEAFF,TGTGCCTGGAGACAGGTTGAAGCTTTCTTT
TRBJ2-3,TRBV11-1,TRBD2,.,CATISGGAEDTQYF,TGTGCCACCATTAGCGGGGGGGCCGAAGATACGCAGTATTTT
TRBJ1-2,TRBV6-1,TRBD1,.,CASSDRGLGGYTF,TGTGCCAGCTCTGACAGGGGGCTCGGTGGCTACACCTTC
TRBJ1-5,TRBV10-3,.,.,CAIRAANQPQHF,TGTGCCATCAGGGCGGCGAATCAGCCCCAGCATTTT
TRBJ1-2,TRBV19,.,.,CASSRAIYTF,TGTGCCAGTAGTAGGGCCATCTACACCTTC
TRBJ1-1,TRBV6-5,TRBD1,.,CASSRGQGGTEAFF,TGTGCCAGCAGCCGGGGACAGGGGGGGACTGAAGCTTTCTTT
TRBJ1-1,TRBV9,.,.,CASSVARNTEAFF,TGTGCCAGCAGCGTAGCCCGGAACACTGAAGCTTTCTTT
TRBJ1-3,TRBV29-1,.,.,CSVEEGARGNTIYF,TGCAGCGTTGAAGAAGGGGCGCGGGGAAACACCATATATTTT
TRBJ2-7,TRBV28,.,.,CASTLGGSYEQYF,TGTGCCAGCACCTTGGGGGGATCCTACGAGCAGTACTTC
TRBJ2-3,TRBV7-2,TRBD2,.,CASSTSGGADTQYF,TGTGCCAGCAGCACTAGCGGGGGGGCAGATACGCAGTATTTT
TRBJ2-7,TRBV6-1,.,once,CASWGGYTYEQYF,TGTGCCAGCTGGGGCGGTTACACCTACGAGCAGTACTTC
TRBJ2-1,TRBV11-3,TRBD2,.,CASSQGGSSYNEQFF,TGTGCCAGCAGCCAGGGAGGGAGCTCCTACAATGAGCAGTTCTTC
TRBJ1-1,TRBV6-6,TRBD1,once,CASSYGQGNTEAFF,TGTGCCAGCAGTTACGGACAGGGGAACACTGAAGCTTTCTTT
TRBJ2-1,TRBV6-5,.,.,CASSRLAGLGNEQFF,TGTGCCAGCAGCCGGCTCGCGGGGCTTGGCAATGAGCAGTTCTTC
TRBJ2-1,TRBV6-5,TRBD2,once,CASSHSGRDNEQFF,TGTGCCAGCAGTCATAGCGGGAGGGATAATGAGCAGTTCTTC
TRBJ2-5,TRBV6-5,TRBD1,.,CASSALTGSETQYF,TGTGCCAGCAGTGCCCTGACAGGGTCTGAGACCCAGTACTTC
TRBJ1-2,TRBV5-1,.,.,CASSLAGQGGYTF,TGCGCCAGCAGCTTGGCCGGGCAGGGTGGCTACACCTTC
TRBJ2-7,TRBV5-1,.,.,CASSLAGSYEQYF,TGCGCCAGCAGCCTAGCAGGCTCCTACGAGCAGTACTTC
TRBJ2-7,TRBV7-2,TRBD2,.,CASSSRRETEQYF,TGTGCCAGCAGCTCGCGGCGGGAGACCGAGCAGTACTTC
TRBJ2-3,TRBV6-4,.,.,CASSDRQSSTDTQYF,TGTGCCAGCAGTGATCGACAAAGTAGCACAGATACGCAGTATTTT
TRBJ2-7,TRBV5-1,TRBD1,.,CASSQQGAAYEQYF,TGCGCCAGCAGTCAACAGGGGGCCGCCTACGAGCAGTACTTC
TRBJ2-7,TRBV7-2,TRBD2,.,CATRLAGGYEQYF,TGTGCCACCCGACTAGCGGGAGGTTACGAGCAGTACTTC